Sequencing of this T cell receptor (beta chain) was carried out in a study of shared clonotypes between healthy human individuals. General study points: There were few donors, and this limited the genetic and exposure-history diversity represented.

To note about this clone: Its antigen remains unknown.

Germline-derived CDR1 and CDR2 are SGHDT and YYEEEE. The ends were cut back, 5 bases at V and 0 bases at J, with 12 bases in the middle. This CDR3 is built from 14 residues. Assay used: immunoSEQ multiplex PCR; TCRdb lists only in-frame clones, some missing. The repertoire holds approximately 1.1 million clones, with around 78% as singletons. This receptor was identified in a man aged 18-30 years in good health. Some clones in this sample may be carry-over from other donors' samples. Sequencing used memory CD4+ T cells from PBMCs. Subset here: CD45RA-negative fraction. V is TRBV5-6 and J is TRBJ2-7; tentative D call: TRBD2 (5 bases). DNA of the CDR3: TGTGCCAGCAGGACTCAGCGGTACTCCTACGAGCAGTACTTC. This translates into CASRTQRYSYEQYF.